This TCR beta chain was found in a study of OX40 agonist ivuxolimab in advanced cancers. Study-wide context: Each dose-escalation patient presented with hepatocellular carcinoma, melanoma, renal cell or head and neck cancer.

Study-level results: At doses 0.1 to 3.0 mg/kg, CD4+ and CD8+ clones expanded. Some nonresponders additionally presented with little normalized T-cell clonal expansion.

Generated by immunoSEQ multiplex PCR, the TCRdb table keeps only in-frame clones and is missing some. The sample carries over 100,000 clones, 80% to 90% recorded once. Germline lookup yields CDR1 SGHTA and CDR2 FQGNSA. J gave up 2 bases and V 5 bases, and 10 bases lay outside the gene matches. The CDR3 covers 17 residues. Concerning this clone: Its specificity is unknown.

The clonotype was recovered from an adult with an advanced solid tumor such as melanoma, head and neck, liver or kidney cancer. The sequencing here drew on CD4+ or CD8+ T cells sorted from blood, taken in a trial of the OX40 agonist ivuxolimab. The chain joins TRBV7-2 to TRBJ2-3, with 10 bases that match TRBD2. CDR3 DNA: TGTGCCAGCAGCGGAAGGATTAGCGGGGGGCCCACAGATACGCAGTATTTT. Protein product: CASSGRISGGPTDTQYF.